The 8 T cell receptor beta chains listed next were all sequenced from one sample in a study of T cells in Graves' hyperthyroidism and ophthalmopathy (dated by TCRdb to the late 2010s). Library prep was done by multiplex PCR. These reads were obtained on an Illumina HiSeq 2000. The TCR beta CDR3 regions were amplified from the RNA transcripts. The TCR CDR3 was subjected to a first round of RT-PCR using the HTBI primer set and the Qiagen OneStep RT-PCR kit. The raw public data were reprocessed by TCRdb itself: fastp quality trimming at Q25, MiXCR clonotype calling, in-frame beta chains only. A single entry per CDR3 protein holds the most common genes and DNA from its merged rows. Across this sample there are roughly 700,000 distinct CDR3 sequences, with 12% to 15% seen only once. In total, the top ten clones hold approximately 10% of the sample. The sequenced material came from blood. The receptor set was obtained from a woman under 30 with Graves' hyperthyroidism.

There are many counts of this clonotype. The chain employs TRBV2 and TRBJ1-5, with a possible D match to TRBD1 (6 bases). The germline V and J ends were trimmed by 4 bases and 5 bases, with 12 bases remaining between them. Germline V gene sequence: CDR1 SNHLY, CDR2 FYNNEI. The CDR3 is made up of 14 amino acids. This CDR3 reads CASSGRGSDQPQHF. Here the CDR3 DNA reads TGTGCCAGCAGTGGGAGGGGGTCGGATCAGCCCCAGCATTTT.

This chain uses TRBV6-2 or TRBV6-3 with TRBJ2-3; TRBD1 agrees at 9 bases. The CDR3 runs to 15 residues. CDR1 is MNHEY and CDR2 is SVGEGT in the germline V gene. V lost 2 bases to trimming and J lost 4 bases; unmatched junction nucleotides: 4. The CDR3 is CASSYTGGKSDTQYF. DNA of the CDR3: TGTGCCAGCAGTTACACAGGGGGCAAATCAGATACGCAGTATTTT.

This clonotype is a singleton in its sample. The chain is built from TRBV10-3 and TRBJ2-3; D may be TRBD2 (6 bases). Trimming took 10 bases from V and 2 from J, leaving 13 bases between them. CDR3 length equals 13 residues. Germline CDR1 reads ENHRY; CDR2 reads SYGVKD. The CDR3 is CATTSGLTDTQYF. The CDR3 nucleotides are TGTGCCACGACTAGTGGACTCACAGATACGCAGTATTTT.

As to this clonotype: The DNA is left out, because the CDR3 cannot be placed on it with certainty; the CDR3 is given as TCRdb lists it. CDR3 amino acids: CSVRGGPRFGAGELFF. The rearrangement uses TRBV29-1 and TRBJ2-2; the table's D call of TRBD2 was not tested on the DNA. The V gene's germline CDR1 is SQVTM and CDR2 ANQGSEA. The CDR3 is 16 residues long, counting both termini.

This clonotype was observed at least ten times. The chain couples TRBV29-1 to TRBJ2-1, with 10 bases that match TRBD2. Germline CDR1 reads SQVTM; CDR2 reads ANQGSEA. V gave up 3 bases and J gave up 5 bases; unmatched junction bases: 10. The CDR3 runs 16 residues. Here the CDR3 reads CSVDPRGAGGHNEQFF. In nucleotides, the CDR3 is TGCAGCGTTGACCCCAGGGGAGCGGGAGGGCACAATGAGCAGTTCTTC.

This clonotype was seen a handful of times. The chain recombines TRBV27 with TRBJ1-2; 7 bases fit TRBD1. Germline V gene data show CDR1 as MNHEY and CDR2 as SMNVEV (reference sequence). Trimming took 6 bases from V and 2 from J; bases not matched to a gene: 6. CDR3 length: 14 amino acids. As DNA, the CDR3 is TGTGCCAGCAGCACGGACAGGCGGAACTATGGCTACACCTTC. Protein product: CASSTDRRNYGYTF.

The rearrangement links TRBV6-2 or TRBV6-3 to TRBJ2-7, with TRBD1 as a possible D gene (6 bases). The ends were cut back, 6 bases at V and 0 bases at J, with 15 bases in the middle. There are 15 residues in the CDR3. The germline gives CDR1 MNHEY, CDR2 SVGEGT. DNA for the CDR3: TGTGCCAGCAGGACATCTAGACAGGTCTCCTACGAGCAGTACTTC. Translation gives CASRTSRQVSYEQYF.

This clonotype showed up just a few times. This chain joins TRBV6-1 and TRBJ1-6; D unclear. This CDR3 is 16 amino acids long. Germline assignment: CDR1 MNHNS and CDR2 SASEGT. V lost 4 bases and J lost 0, with 10 bases in between. This CDR3 reads CASSAFGDSYNSPLHF. The CDR3 coding sequence is TGTGCCAGCAGTGCGTTTGGGGACTCCTATAATTCACCCCTCCACTTT.